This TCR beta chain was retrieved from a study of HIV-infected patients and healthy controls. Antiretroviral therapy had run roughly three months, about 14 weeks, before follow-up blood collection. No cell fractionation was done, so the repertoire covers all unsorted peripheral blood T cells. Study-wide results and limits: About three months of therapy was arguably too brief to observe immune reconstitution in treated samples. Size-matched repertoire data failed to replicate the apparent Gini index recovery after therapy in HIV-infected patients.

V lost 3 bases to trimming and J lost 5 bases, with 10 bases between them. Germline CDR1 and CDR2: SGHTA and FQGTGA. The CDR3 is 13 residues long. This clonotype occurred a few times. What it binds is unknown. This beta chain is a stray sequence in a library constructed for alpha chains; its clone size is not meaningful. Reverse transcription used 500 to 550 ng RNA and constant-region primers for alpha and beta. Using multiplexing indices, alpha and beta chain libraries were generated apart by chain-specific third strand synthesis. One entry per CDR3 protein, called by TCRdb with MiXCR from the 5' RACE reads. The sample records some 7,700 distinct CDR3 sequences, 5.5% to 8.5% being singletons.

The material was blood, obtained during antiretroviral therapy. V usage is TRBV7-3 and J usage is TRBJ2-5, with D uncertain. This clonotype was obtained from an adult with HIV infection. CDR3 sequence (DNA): TGTGCCAGCAGCTTGGGCCCCAGGGAGACCCAGTACTTC. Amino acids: CASSLGPRETQYF.